Described below is a single T cell receptor (beta chain) sequence and its context. Some clones are missing from TCRdb's copy, which holds only in-frame ones; the method was immunoSEQ multiplex PCR. The profile shows approximately 140,000 clones, 82% of them singletons. These data come from a study of blood T cell repertoires in COVID-19. At the level of the study: COVID-19 samples collected from the United States, Italy and Spain covered acute and convalescent phases.

This sequence was found in a human donor with acute or convalescent COVID-19. The donor label of this sample is uncertain. What was sequenced was peripheral blood.

The CDR3 protein is CAWSGTLETQYF. CDR3 in DNA: TGTGCCTGGAGTGGGACACTCGAGACCCAGTACTTC. The chain employs TRBV30 and TRBJ2-5; D is perhaps TRBD1 (5 bases). The CDR3 runs 12 residues. Looked up from germline, CDR1 is GTSNPN and CDR2 is SVGIG (reference sequence). V lost 1 base and J lost 5, with 8 bases in between.